This TCR beta chain was recovered during a study of Graves' ophthalmopathy and Graves' hyperthyroidism. General study results and limits: Also, most clonotypes expanded in the thyroid above 0.001 frequency appeared in blood.

There are 15 residues in the CDR3. The trim removed 3 bases at V and 4 bases at J, leaving 6 bases unmatched. Germline-derived CDR1 and CDR2 are SEHNR and FQNEAQ (reference sequence). PBMCs had their origin in fresh peripheral blood (about 10 ml). Amplification from RNA transcripts yielded the TCR beta CDR3 regions. HTBI primers were used in a first-round RT-PCR, which preceded a second-round multiplex PCR. TCRdb re-analysed the multiplex PCR reads in MiXCR, keeping a single row per CDR3 protein. Of hundreds of thousands of distinct CDR3 sequences listed, 22% are singletons. This clonotype was detected ten times or more. Its antigen is unidentified.

The gene calls are TRBV7-9 and TRBJ1-5, with TRBD1 matching 7 bases. The sequence derives from a woman between 18 and 29 years old with stable Graves' hyperthyroidism. Some clones in this sample may be carry-over from other donors' samples. The sample consisted of peripheral blood. The CDR3 spells CASSFQTGDNQPQHF. Here the CDR3 DNA reads TGTGCCAGCAGCTTCCAAACAGGGGATAATCAGCCCCAGCATTTT.